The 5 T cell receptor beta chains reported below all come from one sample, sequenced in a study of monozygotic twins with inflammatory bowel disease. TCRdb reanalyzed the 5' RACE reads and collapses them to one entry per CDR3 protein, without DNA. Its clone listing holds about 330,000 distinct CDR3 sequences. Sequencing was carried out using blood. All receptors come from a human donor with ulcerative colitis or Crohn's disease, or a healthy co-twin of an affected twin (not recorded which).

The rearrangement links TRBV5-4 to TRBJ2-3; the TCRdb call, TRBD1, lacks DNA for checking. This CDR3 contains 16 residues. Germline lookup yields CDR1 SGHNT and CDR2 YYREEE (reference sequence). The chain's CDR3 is CASSPVGGSAPDTQYF.

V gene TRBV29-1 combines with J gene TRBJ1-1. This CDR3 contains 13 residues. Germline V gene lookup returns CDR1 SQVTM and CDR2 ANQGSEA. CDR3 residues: CSVEDSAQLGAFF.

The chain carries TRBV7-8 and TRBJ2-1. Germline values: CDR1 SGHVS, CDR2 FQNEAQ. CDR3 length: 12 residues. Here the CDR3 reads CASSLASGKPFF.

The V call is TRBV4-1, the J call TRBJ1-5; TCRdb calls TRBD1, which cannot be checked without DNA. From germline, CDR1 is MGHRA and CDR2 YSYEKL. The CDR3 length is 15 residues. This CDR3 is CASSQEGDRRMSQHF.

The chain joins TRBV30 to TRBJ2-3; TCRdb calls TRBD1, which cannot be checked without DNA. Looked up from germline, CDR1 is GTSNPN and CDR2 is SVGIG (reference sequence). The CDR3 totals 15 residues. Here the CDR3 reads CAWSMDLGGSYTQYF.